The rows below give T cell receptor beta chains drawn from one sample of a study of CD8 T cells in ankylosing spondylitis. TCRdb ran MiXCR on the 5' RACE reads and lists one entry per CDR3 protein. The sample yields around 480,000 distinct CDR3 sequences, 17% seen once. Sequencing was performed on blood, either unsorted or a sorted T cell fraction (not recorded which). The receptors derive from a male donor with ankylosing spondylitis. Both conserved end residues are part of each CDR3. The order of the fields is clone size, D gene, V gene, J gene, CDR3 DNA, CDR3 protein. D genes are given only for firm matches. Only some rows state a clone size, as once, few, many or a class for expanded clones.

-	TRBD1	TRBV2	TRBJ2-7	TGTGCCAGCGGATGGGGACAGCAGGCGGGTTACGAGCAGTACTTC	CASGWGQQAGYEQYF
many	-	TRBV12-3/TRBV12-4	TRBJ1-5	TGTGCCAGCAGTTCGTCGACTGTTCGTCAGCCCCAGCATTTT	CASSSSTVRQPQHF
few	TRBD1	TRBV20-1	TRBJ1-5	TGCAGTGCTACTGGACAGGGGTTCAATCAGCCCCAGCATTTT	CSATGQGFNQPQHF
few	-	TRBV10-3	TRBJ1-1	TGTGCCGTACGACAGATAATGAACACTGAAGCTTTCTTT	CAVRQIMNTEAFF
-	TRBD1	TRBV7-3	TRBJ2-4	TGTGCCAGCAGCTCTAGACAGGGGGACATTCAGTACTTC	CASSSRQGDIQYF
once	TRBD2	TRBV25-1	TRBJ2-5	TGTGCCAGCAGTGAACGGGGACTAGCGGGAGGCGGGAGGGAGACCCAGTACTTC	CASSERGLAGGGRETQYF
few	TRBD1	TRBV5-1	TRBJ2-5	TGCGCCAGCAGCTTGGACAACAGGGGGCAAGAGACCCAGTACTTC	CASSLDNRGQETQYF
few	-	TRBV15	TRBJ1-2	TGTGCCACCTCGGGAGATTATAACTATGGCTACACCTTC	CATSGDYNYGYTF
-	-	TRBV19	TRBJ2-6	TGTGCCAGTACACTCGCCCGGGGGTCTGGGGCCAACGTCCTGACTTTC	CASTLARGSGANVLTF
-	TRBD1	TRBV20-1	TRBJ1-6	TGCAGTGCTAGAGAGAAGGGGACAGGGCTTTCTAATTCACCCCTCCACTTT	CSAREKGTGLSNSPLHF
-	TRBD2	TRBV7-9	TRBJ2-7	TGTGCCAGCAGCTTAGGGACTAGCGCTAACTTC	CASSLGTSANF
few	TRBD1	TRBV29-1	TRBJ2-7	TGCAGCGTTGAAGCCGGACAGGGCTACGAGCAGTACTTC	CSVEAGQGYEQYF
few	TRBD1	TRBV9	TRBJ1-1	TGTGCCAGCAGCCCCAAGGGTGGACAGGGAGGTGAAGCTTTCTTT	CASSPKGGQGGEAFF
-	TRBD1	TRBV28	TRBJ1-4	TGTGCCAGTAGATCCCAGGGGGGCGGAGAAAAACTGTTTTTT	CASRSQGGGEKLFF
-	TRBD1	TRBV28	TRBJ2-7	TGTGCCAGCAGGCGGGACAGGGGCGAGCAGTACTTC	CASRRDRGEQYF
few	-	TRBV6-2/TRBV6-3	TRBJ2-3	TGTGCCAGCAGTTACGTGGACCGCACAGATACGCAGTATTTT	CASSYVDRTDTQYF
few	-	TRBV11-2	TRBJ2-1	TGTGCCAGCAGCTTAGATTCAGTAGACAGTGAGCAGTTCTTC	CASSLDSVDSEQFF
many	-	TRBV4-2	TRBJ2-2	TGTGCCAGCAGCCAAGAACGGAACACCGGGGAGCTGTTTTTT	CASSQERNTGELFF
-	-	TRBV9	TRBJ2-1	TGTGCCAGCAGCGTAAGAGGTAGCGTTGGGAATGAGCAGTTCTTC	CASSVRGSVGNEQFF
few	-	TRBV7-9	TRBJ2-3	TGTGCCAGTTTACGGGGAAACACAGATACGCAGTATTTT	CASLRGNTDTQYF
few	-	TRBV5-1	TRBJ2-7	TGCGCCAGCAGCCAATGGGACCTCTCCTACGAGCAGTACTTC	CASSQWDLSYEQYF
many	-	TRBV7-2	TRBJ1-5	TGTGCCAGCAGCTTAGCGTATAGCAATCAGCCCCAGCATTTT	CASSLAYSNQPQHF
-	TRBD2	TRBV2	TRBJ2-7	TGTGCCAGCAGGGTTTTTGGCGGGAGCCTCTCCTACGAGCAGTACTTC	CASRVFGGSLSYEQYF
few	TRBD1	TRBV24-1	TRBJ2-1	TGTGCCACCAGTGACCAAGGACAGGGGGCTAGTAGTAATGAGCAGTTCTTC	CATSDQGQGASSNEQFF
-	-	TRBV5-1	TRBJ2-3	TGCGCCAGCAGCTTGGGTCCCGGGGCAGATACGCAGTATTTT	CASSLGPGADTQYF
-	-	TRBV5-1	TRBJ2-7	TGCGCCAGCAGCTTAGCCATTGCCTACGAGCAGTACTTC	CASSLAIAYEQYF
-	-	TRBV19	TRBJ2-5	TGTGCCAGTAGTATAGGAGGGTGGCGACAAGAGACCCAGTACTTC	CASSIGGWRQETQYF
-	-	TRBV5-4	TRBJ2-2	TGTGCCAGCACCTCCGGGACAATGAACACCGGGGAGCTGTTTTTT	CASTSGTMNTGELFF
-	-	TRBV12-3/TRBV12-4	TRBJ2-2	TGTGCCAGCAGTCGGCGACAGGGAGGTCCCGGGGAGCTGTTTTTT	CASSRRQGGPGELFF
few	TRBD1	TRBV7-9	TRBJ1-1	TGTGCCAGCAGCTTATTAGGACAGGGGGTTTCTGAAGCTTTCTTT	CASSLLGQGVSEAFF
few	TRBD2	TRBV2	TRBJ2-7	TGTGCCAGCAGTGGGACTAGCGGCACCTACGAGCAGTACTTC	CASSGTSGTYEQYF
few	-	TRBV7-2	TRBJ2-3	TGTGCCAGCAGCCTCCTCTCCGGGATAGGTACAGATACGCAGTATTTT	CASSLLSGIGTDTQYF
few	TRBD1	TRBV28	TRBJ1-2	TGTGCCAGCAGGCGACAGGGCTCTGGCTACACCTTC	CASRRQGSGYTF
-	TRBD1	TRBV10-3	TRBJ2-2	TGTGCCACAAGACCTGGGACAGGGGCCGGGGAGCTGTTTTTT	CATRPGTGAGELFF
-	-	TRBV20-1	TRBJ2-1	TGCAGTGCTGGCGTGCCCCGGACGCCGAAGAATGAGCAGTTCTTC	CSAGVPRTPKNEQFF
few	-	TRBV6-1	TRBJ2-7	TGTGCCAGCAACCTTGGCGCATCCTACCCTCTCTACGAGCAGTACTTC	CASNLGASYPLYEQYF
-	-	TRBV7-9	TRBJ2-7	TGTGCCAGCAGCTACTCGGACGGGGCCTACGAGCAGTACTTC	CASSYSDGAYEQYF
-	-	TRBV9	TRBJ2-1	TGTGCCAGCAGCGTGGCCCCGGCGGGTGAGCAGTTCTTC	CASSVAPAGEQFF
-	-	TRBV6-1	TRBJ1-4	TGTGCCAGCAGTGGGGCCGGGCCAGGTGAAAAACTGTTTTTT	CASSGAGPGEKLFF
few	TRBD2	TRBV29-1	TRBJ2-1	TGCAGCGTTACGGGGGGGCCTTGGAATGAGCAGTTCTTC	CSVTGGPWNEQFF
-	-	TRBV4-2	TRBJ1-4	TGTGCCAGCAGCCAAGATAGGGCAACAACTAATGAAAAACTGTTTTTT	CASSQDRATTNEKLFF
once	-	TRBV7-8	TRBJ1-1	TGTGCCAGCAGCTTAGGGGGGGAATCTGAAGCTTTCTTT	CASSLGGESEAFF
-	-	TRBV20-1	TRBJ1-5	TGCAGTGCTGGGGGGGGCAGGGGATCAAATCAGCCCCAGCATTTT	CSAGGGRGSNQPQHF
few	-	TRBV5-1	TRBJ1-5	TGCGCCAGCAGCTTGGGGCAGGGAGTCGATCAGCCCCAGCATTTT	CASSLGQGVDQPQHF
-	TRBD1	TRBV5-1	TRBJ2-7	TGCGCCAGCAGCGGGGGGACAGGGGGTATAGTGGAGCAGTACTTC	CASSGGTGGIVEQYF
-	-	TRBV20-1	TRBJ2-7	TGCAGTGCTAGAGAGGCAGTCTACGAGCAGTACTTC	CSAREAVYEQYF
few	TRBD1	TRBV28	TRBJ1-2	TGTGCCAGCAGTTTGGGACAGGGGCGGCGGGGCTACACCTTC	CASSLGQGRRGYTF
few	-	TRBV6-5	TRBJ1-3	TGTGCCAGCAGTTACGGGGGGACATCTGGAAACACCATATATTTT	CASSYGGTSGNTIYF
many	-	TRBV29-1	TRBJ2-2	TGCAGCGTGGGCCTCGGCAGTGTAACCGGGGAGCTGTTTTTT	CSVGLGSVTGELFF
-	-	TRBV12-5	TRBJ1-6	TGTGCTAGTGGTTTTTCCCATTCACCCCTCCACTTT	CASGFSHSPLHF
-	TRBD1	TRBV19	TRBJ1-6	TGTGCCAGTAGAACCCGGACAGGAGAAAACTCACCCCTCCACTTT	CASRTRTGENSPLHF
-	-	TRBV29-1	TRBJ2-1	TGCAGCGTTGAAGATTTAAGGGTATTGGGAGGCAATGAGCAGTTCTTC	CSVEDLRVLGGNEQFF
many	TRBD2	TRBV20-1	TRBJ2-1	TGCAGTGCTAGCGGCGCGTTAGCGGGGTTAATATCCTACAATGAGCAGTTCTTC	CSASGALAGLISYNEQFF
few	-	TRBV11-2	TRBJ2-3	TGTGCCAGCAGCTTAAAGGTCTGGGCAGGGACAAAGGGGGATACGCAGTATTTT	CASSLKVWAGTKGDTQYF
-	-	TRBV11-2	TRBJ1-6	TGTGCCAGCAGCCCCAGTACAACCAATTCACCCCTCCACTTT	CASSPSTTNSPLHF